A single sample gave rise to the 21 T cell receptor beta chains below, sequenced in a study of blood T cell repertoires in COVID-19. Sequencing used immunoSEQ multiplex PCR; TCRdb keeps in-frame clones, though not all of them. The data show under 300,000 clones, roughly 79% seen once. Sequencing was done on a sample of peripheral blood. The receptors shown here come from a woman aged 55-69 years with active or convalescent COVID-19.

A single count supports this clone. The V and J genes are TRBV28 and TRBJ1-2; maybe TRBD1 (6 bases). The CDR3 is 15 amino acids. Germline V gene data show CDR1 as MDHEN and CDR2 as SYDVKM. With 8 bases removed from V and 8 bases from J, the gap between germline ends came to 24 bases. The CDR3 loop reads CASATPRTGSRGYTF. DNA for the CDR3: TGTGCCAGCGCCACTCCGAGAACAGGGAGTCGGGGCTACACCTTC.

CDR3 sequence: CAISEYLEQTQYF. The DNA of the CDR3 is TGTGCCATCAGTGAGTACCTAGAACAGACCCAGTACTTC. The V call is TRBV10-3, the J call TRBJ2-5; D uncertain. The CDR3 is 13 residues long. The V gene lost 1 base and the J gene lost 6 bases, with 9 bases spanning the gap. Germline V gene data show CDR1 as ENHRY and CDR2 as SYGVKD.

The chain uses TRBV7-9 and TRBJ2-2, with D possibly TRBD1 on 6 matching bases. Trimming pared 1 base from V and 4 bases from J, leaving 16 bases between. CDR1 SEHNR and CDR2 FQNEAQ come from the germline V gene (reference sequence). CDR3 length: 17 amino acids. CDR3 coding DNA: TGTGCCAGCAGCTTAGGGGGGCAGTCAACCCTCACCGGGGAGCTGTTTTTT. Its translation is CASSLGGQSTLTGELFF.

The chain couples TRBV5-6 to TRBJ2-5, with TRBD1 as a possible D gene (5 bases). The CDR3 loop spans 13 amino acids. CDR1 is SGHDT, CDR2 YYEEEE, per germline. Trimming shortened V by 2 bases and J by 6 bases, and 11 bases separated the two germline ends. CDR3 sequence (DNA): TGTGCCAGCAGCTTAGGCAGGGAACAGACCCAGTACTTC. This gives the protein CASSLGREQTQYF.

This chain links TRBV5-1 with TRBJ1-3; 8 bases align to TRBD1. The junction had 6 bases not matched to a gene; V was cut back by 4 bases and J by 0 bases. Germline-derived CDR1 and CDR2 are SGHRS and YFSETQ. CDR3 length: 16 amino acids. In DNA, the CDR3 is TGCGCCAGCAGCCTGGGACAGGCCATCTCTGGAAACACCATATATTTT. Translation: CASSLGQAISGNTIYF.

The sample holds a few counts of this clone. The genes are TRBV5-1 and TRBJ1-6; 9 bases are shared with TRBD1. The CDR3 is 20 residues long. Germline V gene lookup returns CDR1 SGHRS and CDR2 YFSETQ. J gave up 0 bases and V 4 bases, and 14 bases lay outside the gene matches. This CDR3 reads CASSHPRGDRAPSYNSPLHF. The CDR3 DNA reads TGCGCCAGCAGCCACCCCCGGGGGGACAGGGCCCCCTCCTATAATTCACCCCTCCACTTT.

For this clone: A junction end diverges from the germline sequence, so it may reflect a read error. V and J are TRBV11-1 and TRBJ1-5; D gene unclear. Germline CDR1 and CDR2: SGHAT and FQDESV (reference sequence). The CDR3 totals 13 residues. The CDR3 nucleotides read TGTGCCAGCAGTTTAGCCCGGACTGAGCCCCAGCATTTT. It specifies CASSLARTEPQHF.

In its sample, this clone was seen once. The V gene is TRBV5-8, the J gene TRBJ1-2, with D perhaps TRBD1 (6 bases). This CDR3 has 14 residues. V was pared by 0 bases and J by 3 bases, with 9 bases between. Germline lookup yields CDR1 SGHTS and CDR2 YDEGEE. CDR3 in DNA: TGTGCCAGCAGCTTGGTTAGGACAGACTATGGCTACACCTTC. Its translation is CASSLVRTDYGYTF. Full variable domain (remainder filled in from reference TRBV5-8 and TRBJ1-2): EAGVTQSPTHLIKTRGQQATLRCSPISGHTSVYWYQQALGLGLQFLLWYDEGEERNRGNFPPRFSGRQFPNYSSELNVNALELEDSALYLCASSLVRTDYGYTFGSGTRLTVV.

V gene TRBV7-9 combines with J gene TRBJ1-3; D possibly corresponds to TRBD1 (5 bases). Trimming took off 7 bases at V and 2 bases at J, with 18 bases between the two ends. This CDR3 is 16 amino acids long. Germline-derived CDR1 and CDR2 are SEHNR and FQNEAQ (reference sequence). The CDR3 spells CASKRWSGAPGNTIYF. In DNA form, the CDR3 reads TGTGCCAGCAAGAGATGGAGCGGGGCCCCTGGAAACACCATATATTTT.

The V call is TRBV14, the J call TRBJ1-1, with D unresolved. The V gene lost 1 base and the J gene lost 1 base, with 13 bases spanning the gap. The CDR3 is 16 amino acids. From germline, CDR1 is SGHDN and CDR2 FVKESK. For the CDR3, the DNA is TGTGCCAGCAGCCAAGCCGGGAGAAGGACGAACACTGAAGCTTTCTTT. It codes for CASSQAGRRTNTEAFF.

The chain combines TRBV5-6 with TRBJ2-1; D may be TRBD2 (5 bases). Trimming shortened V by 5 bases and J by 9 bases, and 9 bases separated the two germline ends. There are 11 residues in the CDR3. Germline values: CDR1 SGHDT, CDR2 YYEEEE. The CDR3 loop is CASSFRGEQFF. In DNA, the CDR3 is TGTGCCAGCAGTTTCCGGGGTGAGCAGTTCTTC.

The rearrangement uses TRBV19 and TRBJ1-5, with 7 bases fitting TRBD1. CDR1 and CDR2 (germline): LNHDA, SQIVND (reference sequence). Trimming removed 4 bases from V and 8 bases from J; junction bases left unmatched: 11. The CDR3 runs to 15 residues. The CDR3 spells CASSSSDRAGEPQHF. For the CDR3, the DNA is TGTGCCAGTAGTAGCTCCGACAGGGCTGGAGAGCCCCAGCATTTT.

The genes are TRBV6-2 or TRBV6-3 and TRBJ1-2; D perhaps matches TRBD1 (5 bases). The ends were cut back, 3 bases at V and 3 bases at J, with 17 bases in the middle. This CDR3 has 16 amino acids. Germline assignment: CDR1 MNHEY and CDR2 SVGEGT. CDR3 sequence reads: CASSYGVARAYYGYTF. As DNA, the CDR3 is TGTGCCAGCAGTTATGGGGTGGCCAGGGCGTACTATGGCTACACCTTC.

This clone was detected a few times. The CDR3 is CASSYLDRGESPLHF. In DNA, the CDR3 is TGTGCCAGCAGCTACCTCGACAGGGGAGAATCACCCCTCCACTTT. This rearrangement joins TRBV6-5 to TRBJ1-6, with 8 nucleotides matching TRBD1. This CDR3 is 15 amino acids long. The germline V gene has CDR1 MNHEY and CDR2 SVGAGI. V lost 6 bases, J lost 10 bases, and 11 bases stayed unmatched.

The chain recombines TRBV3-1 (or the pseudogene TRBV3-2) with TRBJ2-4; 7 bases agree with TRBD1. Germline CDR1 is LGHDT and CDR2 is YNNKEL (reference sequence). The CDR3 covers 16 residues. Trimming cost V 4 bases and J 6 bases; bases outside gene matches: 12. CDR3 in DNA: TGTGCCAGCAGCCCCCCTTTCAGCCGACAGGGAAACATTCAGTACTTC. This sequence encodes CASSPPFSRQGNIQYF.

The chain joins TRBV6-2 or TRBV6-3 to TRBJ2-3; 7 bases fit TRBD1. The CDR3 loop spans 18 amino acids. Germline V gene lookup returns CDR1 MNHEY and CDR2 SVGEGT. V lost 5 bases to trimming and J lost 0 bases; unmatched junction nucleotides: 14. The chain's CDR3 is CASSPGGAPAFSTDTQYF. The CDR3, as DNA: TGTGCCAGCAGTCCAGGGGGAGCGCCTGCCTTTAGCACAGATACGCAGTATTTT.

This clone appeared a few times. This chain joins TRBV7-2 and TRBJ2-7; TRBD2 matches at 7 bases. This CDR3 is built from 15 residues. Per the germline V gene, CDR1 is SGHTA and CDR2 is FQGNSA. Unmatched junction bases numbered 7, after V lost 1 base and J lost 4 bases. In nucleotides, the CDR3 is TGTGCCAGCAGCTTAGGGCGGGGGACCGAATACGAGCAGTACTTC. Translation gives CASSLGRGTEYEQYF.

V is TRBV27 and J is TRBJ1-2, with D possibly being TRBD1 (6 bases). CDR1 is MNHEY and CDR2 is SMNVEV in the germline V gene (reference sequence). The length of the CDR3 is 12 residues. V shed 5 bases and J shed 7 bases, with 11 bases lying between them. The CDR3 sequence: CASSNREGGYTF. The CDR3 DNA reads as TGTGCCAGCAGTAACAGGGAGGGTGGCTACACCTTC.

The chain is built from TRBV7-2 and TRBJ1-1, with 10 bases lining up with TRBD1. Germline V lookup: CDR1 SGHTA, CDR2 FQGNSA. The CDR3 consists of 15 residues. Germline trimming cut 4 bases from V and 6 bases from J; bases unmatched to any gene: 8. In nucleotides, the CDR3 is TGTGCCAGCAGCTCACCGGGACAGGGGTATTCTGAAGCTTTCTTT. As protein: CASSSPGQGYSEAFF.

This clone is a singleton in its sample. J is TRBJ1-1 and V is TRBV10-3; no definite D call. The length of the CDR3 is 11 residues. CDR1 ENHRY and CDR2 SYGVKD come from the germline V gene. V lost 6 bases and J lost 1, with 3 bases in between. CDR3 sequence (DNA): TGTGCCATCAGGGCGAACACTGAAGCTTTCTTT. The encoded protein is CAIRANTEAFF.

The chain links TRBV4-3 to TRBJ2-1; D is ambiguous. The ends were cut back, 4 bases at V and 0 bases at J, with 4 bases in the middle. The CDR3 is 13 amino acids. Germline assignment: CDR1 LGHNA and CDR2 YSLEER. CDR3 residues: CASSLGSYNEQFF. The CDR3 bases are TGCGCCAGCAGCCTCGGCTCCTACAATGAGCAGTTCTTC.